This T cell receptor (beta chain) derives from a study of T cells after yellow fever vaccination. Points from the study as a whole: CD4 and CD8 compartments shared a small share of clonotypes. Post-booster reappearance was seen for most primary-vaccination clones (roughly 96% CD4, 80% to 90% CD8).

This clonotype has a handful of counts. The target antigen is unknown. Germline CDR1 reads MDHEN; CDR2 reads SYDVKM. The CDR3 has 15 amino acids. Trimming left V 6 bases short and J 4 bases short, with 18 bases between. One entry per CDR3 protein results from TCRdb running MiXCR on the 5' RACE reads. The sample contains fewer than 500,000 distinct CDR3 sequences, 18% of which appear only once. The sequence was collected from a man in his late teens or twenties who received the YFV17D yellow fever vaccine. Here the sequenced sample was PBMCs, taken before the yellow fever booster vaccination. The chain couples TRBV28 to TRBJ2-5; tentatively, D is TRBD2 (7 bases). The CDR3 region is CASSELVGGAETQYF. CDR3 DNA: TGTGCCAGCAGCGAGCTAGTGGGGGGGGCAGAGACCCAGTACTTC.